One sample yielded the 6 T cell receptor beta chains listed below, sequenced in a study of blood T cell repertoires in COVID-19. Repertoires were generated with immunoSEQ multiplex PCR, while TCRdb's copy carries only in-frame clones and drops some. The repertoire holds roughly 290,000 clones, around 89% seen once, with approximately 0.84% in the top ten. Material for sequencing was peripheral blood. The receptors shown here come from a man between 25 and 39 years old with acute or convalescent COVID-19.

The gene calls are TRBV6-5 and TRBJ1-6, with 8 bases matching TRBD1. This CDR3 has 15 amino acids. J gave up 2 bases and V 10 bases, and 7 bases lay outside the gene matches. Germline values: CDR1 MNHEY, CDR2 SVGAGI. The CDR3 is CATEQGVTYNSPLHF. The CDR3 DNA reads as TGTGCCACTGAACAGGGGGTCACCTATAATTCACCCCTCCACTTT.

V usage is TRBV20-1 and J usage is TRBJ1-2; D gene unclear. Germline V CDR1 and CDR2: DFQATT, SNEGSKA (reference sequence). Trimming stripped 3 bases from V and 4 bases from J, with 15 bases between. The CDR3 is made up of 14 amino acids. The CDR3 nucleotides are TGCAGTGCTAGTCACCATGGGCGTCCCTATGGCTACACCTTC. It is translated as CSASHHGRPYGYTF.

The V gene is TRBV6-5, the J gene TRBJ1-3; D is ambiguous. V was pared by 6 bases and J by 1 base, with 10 bases between. Germline V gene lookup returns CDR1 MNHEY and CDR2 SVGAGI. The CDR3 runs 14 residues. As DNA, the CDR3 is TGTGCCAGCAGATGGTCACGGTCTGGAAACACCATATATTTT. Translated, it gives CASRWSRSGNTIYF.

The chain employs TRBV5-4 and TRBJ1-2, with 7 bases fitting TRBD1. This CDR3 has 13 residues. V was clipped by 5 bases and J by 8 bases; unmatched bases: 9. Germline CDR1 and CDR2: SGHNT and YYREEE (reference sequence). The CDR3 nucleotides are TGTGCCAGCAGTTTACAGGGGACGGGAGGCTACACCTTC. As protein: CASSLQGTGGYTF. The full variable domain, its missing parts supplied by reference TRBV5-4 and TRBJ1-2, is ETGVTQSPTHLIKTRGQQVTLRCSSQSGHNTVSWYQQALGQGPQFIFQYYREEENGRGNFPPRFSGLQFPNYSSELNVNALELDDSALYLCASSLQGTGGYTFGSGTRLTVV.

This chain uses TRBV5-5 with TRBJ1-4; tentative D call: TRBD1 (6 bases). V lost 3 bases to trimming and J lost 8 bases, with 17 bases between them. This CDR3 comprises 15 residues. Germline lookup yields CDR1 SGHKS and CDR2 YYEKEE (reference sequence). CDR3 loop: CASSSLRGAGEKLFF. CDR3 in DNA: TGTGCCAGCAGCTCCCTGCGGGGGGCAGGGGAAAAACTGTTTTTT.

The chain recombines TRBV6-5 with TRBJ2-1; TRBD1 might be the D (6 bases). The ends were cut back, 2 bases at V and 10 bases at J, with 9 bases in the middle. This CDR3 region has 12 residues. Germline V gene data show CDR1 as MNHEY and CDR2 as SVGAGI. The CDR3 nucleotides read TGTGCCAGCAGTTACAGGCAGGGGGAGCAGTTCTTC. Translated: CASSYRQGEQFF.